One T cell receptor beta chain is described in this entry. Sequence at one end of the junction differs from germline and may be a read error. Per the germline V gene, CDR1 is MNHEY and CDR2 is SVGEGT. This CDR3 region has 15 residues. They got blood RNA out of unsorted whole blood and also pulled out germline DNA. They drew about 4.4 milliliters of peripheral blood before surgery. These data belong to a study of tumor-infiltrating lymphocytes in primary liver carcinoma. The wider study: Patients underwent surgical resection for primary liver carcinoma.

TCR beta cDNA was made from 450 to 500 ng total RNA with a constant-region primer. ARM-PCR, slightly modified, supplied the TCR beta libraries through three nested multiplex PCR rounds. It was with TRBV1-TRBV30 forward primers and a C-beta reverse primer that the first two PCR rounds were run, at approximately 9 cycles each. Each CDR3 protein is one row after TCRdb ran MiXCR on the multiplex PCR reads. The sample shows roughly 330,000 distinct CDR3 sequences, less than 65% of them seen only once. This chain uses TRBV6-2 or TRBV6-3 with TRBJ2-7; D call uncertain. Material: peripheral blood. The sequence derives from a man aged 40-49 years with primary liver carcinoma and hepatitis B virus infection. The CDR3 nucleotides are TGTGCCAGTACCGAGTCGATTCGAGGCTCCTATGAGCAGTACTTC. It yields the protein CASTESIRGSYEQYF.